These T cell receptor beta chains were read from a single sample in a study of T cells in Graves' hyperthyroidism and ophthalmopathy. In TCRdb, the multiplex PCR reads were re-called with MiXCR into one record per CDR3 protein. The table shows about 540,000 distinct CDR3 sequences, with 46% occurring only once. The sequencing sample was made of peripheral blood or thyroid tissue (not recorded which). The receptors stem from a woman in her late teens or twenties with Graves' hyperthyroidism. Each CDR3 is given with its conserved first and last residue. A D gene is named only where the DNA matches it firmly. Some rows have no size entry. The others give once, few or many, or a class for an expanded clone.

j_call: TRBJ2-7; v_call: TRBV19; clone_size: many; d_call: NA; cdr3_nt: TGTGCCAGTAGTTTAGAAAACTCCTACGAGCAGTACTTC; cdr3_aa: CASSLENSYEQYF
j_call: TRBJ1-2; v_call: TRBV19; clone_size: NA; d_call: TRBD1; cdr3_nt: TGTGCCAGTAGTCCAACGACAGGGCCTAACTATGGCTACACCTTC; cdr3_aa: CASSPTTGPNYGYTF
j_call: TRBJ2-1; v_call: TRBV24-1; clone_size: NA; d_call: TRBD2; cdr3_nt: TGTGCCACCAGTGATACGACTAGCGGGACATTGGGTGAGCAGTTCTTC; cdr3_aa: CATSDTTSGTLGEQFF
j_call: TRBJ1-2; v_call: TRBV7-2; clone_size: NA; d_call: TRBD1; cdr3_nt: TGTGCCAGCAGCCAAGATGAGACAGGGGGGGGGTATGGCTACACCTTC; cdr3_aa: CASSQDETGGGYGYTF
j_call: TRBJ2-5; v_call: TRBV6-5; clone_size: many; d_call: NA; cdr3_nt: TGTGCCAGCAGTTACTCTCGCGGAGGGGGGGAGACCCAGTACTTC; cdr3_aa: CASSYSRGGGETQYF
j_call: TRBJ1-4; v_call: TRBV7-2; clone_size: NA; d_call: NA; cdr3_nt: TGTGCCAGCAGCCCGTCGTCGGGGGCGTGGGAAAAACTGTTTTTT; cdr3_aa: CASSPSSGAWEKLFF
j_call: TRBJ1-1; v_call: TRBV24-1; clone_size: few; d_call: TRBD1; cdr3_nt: TGTGCCACCAGTGAATCACCGACAGGGAGGGAGAACACTGAAGCTTTCTTT; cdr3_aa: CATSESPTGRENTEAFF
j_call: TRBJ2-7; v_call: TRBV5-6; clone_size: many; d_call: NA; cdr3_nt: TGTGCCAGCAGTAACTTGGACTCCTACGAGCAGTACTTC; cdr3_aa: CASSNLDSYEQYF
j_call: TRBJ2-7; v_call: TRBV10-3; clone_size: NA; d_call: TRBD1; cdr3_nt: TGTGCCAGCAGTTACGGGGCAGGGGGCATCTACGAGCAGTACTTC; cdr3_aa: CASSYGAGGIYEQYF
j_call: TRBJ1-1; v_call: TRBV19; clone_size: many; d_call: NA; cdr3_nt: TGTGCCAGTAGCAGCCACGGGACTCAGGAAGGCACTGAAGCTTTCTTT; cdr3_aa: CASSSHGTQEGTEAFF
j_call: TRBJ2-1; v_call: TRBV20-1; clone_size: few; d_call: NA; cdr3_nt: TGCAGTGCTAATCCGTGGGGTCGGACGGGTGAGCAGTTCTTC; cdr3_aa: CSANPWGRTGEQFF
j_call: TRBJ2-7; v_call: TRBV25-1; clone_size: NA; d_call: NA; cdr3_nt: TGTGCCAGCAGTGACGGCAGGGATCCGCAGTACTTC; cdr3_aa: CASSDGRDPQYF
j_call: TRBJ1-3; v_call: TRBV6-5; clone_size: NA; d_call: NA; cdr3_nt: TGTGCCAGCAGTTCGATGGGACGCCGAAACACCATATATTTT; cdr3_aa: CASSSMGRRNTIYF
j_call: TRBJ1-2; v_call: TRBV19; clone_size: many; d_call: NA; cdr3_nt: TGTGCCAGTAGTATGGGACTTCATGGCTACACCTTC; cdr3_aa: CASSMGLHGYTF
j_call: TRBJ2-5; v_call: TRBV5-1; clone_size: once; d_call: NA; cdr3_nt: TGCGCCAGCAGCCCGACCGGGACCCCTGAAGAGACCCAGTACTTC; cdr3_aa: CASSPTGTPEETQYF
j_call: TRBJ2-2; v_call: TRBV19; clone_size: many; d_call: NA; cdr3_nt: TGTGCCACCGCGACGCCTTTGGGTCATGACACCGGGGAGCTGTTTTTT; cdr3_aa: CATATPLGHDTGELFF
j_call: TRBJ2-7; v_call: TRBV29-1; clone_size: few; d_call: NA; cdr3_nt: TGCAGCGTGGAGTTAGTGGGATCCTCCTACGAGCAGTACTTC; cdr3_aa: CSVELVGSSYEQYF
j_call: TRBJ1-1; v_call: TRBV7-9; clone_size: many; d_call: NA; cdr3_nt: TGTGCCAGCAGCTCACCGACAGGTTTGCTCACTGAAGCTTTCTTT; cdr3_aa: CASSSPTGLLTEAFF
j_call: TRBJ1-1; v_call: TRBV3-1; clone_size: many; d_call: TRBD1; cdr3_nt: TGTGCCAGCAGCCCAGCAAACAGGGGAGCTTTCTTT; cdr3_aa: CASSPANRGAFF
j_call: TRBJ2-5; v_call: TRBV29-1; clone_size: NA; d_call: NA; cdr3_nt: TGCAGCGTTACACAACAGGTGCAAGAGACCCAGTACTTC; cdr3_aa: CSVTQQVQETQYF
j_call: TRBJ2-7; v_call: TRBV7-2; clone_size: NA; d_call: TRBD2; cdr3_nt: TGTGCCAGCAGCTTAAGCGGGAGTATGGGAAATGAGCAGTACTTC; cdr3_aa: CASSLSGSMGNEQYF
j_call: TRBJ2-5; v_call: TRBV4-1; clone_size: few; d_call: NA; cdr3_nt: TGCGCCAGCAGCCACCCGAGGGAAGAAGAGACCCAGTACTTC; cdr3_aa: CASSHPREEETQYF
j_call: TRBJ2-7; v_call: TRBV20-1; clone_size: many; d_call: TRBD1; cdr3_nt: TGCAGTGCTAGTGACAGGGGATACGAGCAGTACTTC; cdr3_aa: CSASDRGYEQYF
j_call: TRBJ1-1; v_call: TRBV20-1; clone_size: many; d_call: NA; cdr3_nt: TGCAGTGCTAGAACAGGGTTGCGCACTGAAGCTTTCTTT; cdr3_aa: CSARTGLRTEAFF
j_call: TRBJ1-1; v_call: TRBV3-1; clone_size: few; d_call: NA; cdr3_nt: TGTGCCAGCAGCCAAGCCCAGGGCTGGGACACTGAAGCTTTCTTT; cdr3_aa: CASSQAQGWDTEAFF
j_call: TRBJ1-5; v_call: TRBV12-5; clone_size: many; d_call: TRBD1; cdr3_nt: TGTGCTAGTGGGGACAGGTTGGGACAGCCCCAGCATTTT; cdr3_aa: CASGDRLGQPQHF
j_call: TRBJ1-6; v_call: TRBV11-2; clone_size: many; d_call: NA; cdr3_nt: TGTGCCAGCAGCCAGGAATCTTCACCCCTCCACTTT; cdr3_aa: CASSQESSPLHF
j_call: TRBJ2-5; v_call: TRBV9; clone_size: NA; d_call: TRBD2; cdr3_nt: TGTGCCAGCAGCTTAACCGCGGGAGGTCTGGAGACCCAGTACTTC; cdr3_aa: CASSLTAGGLETQYF
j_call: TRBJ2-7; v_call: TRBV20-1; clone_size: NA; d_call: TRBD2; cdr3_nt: TGCAGTGCTAGGGGAGGGGTTGGTGGCCTAGCGGGAGTTCGGGCCTACGAGCAGTACTTC; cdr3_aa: CSARGGVGGLAGVRAYEQYF
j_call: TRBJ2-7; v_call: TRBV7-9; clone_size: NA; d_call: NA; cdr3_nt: TGTGCCAGCAGCTTTTTGGGGGCTAGCGCCTACGAGCAGTACTTC; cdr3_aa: CASSFLGASAYEQYF
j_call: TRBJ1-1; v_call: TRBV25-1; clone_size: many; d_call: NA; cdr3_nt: TGTGCCAGCAGTGATTGGGCACTGGGGGCTTTCTTT; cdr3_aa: CASSDWALGAFF
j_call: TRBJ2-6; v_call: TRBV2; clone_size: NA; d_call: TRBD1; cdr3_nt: TGTGCCAGCAGCTTGGAGGGGACAGGGGGCTCTGGGGCCAACGTCCTGACTTTC; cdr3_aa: CASSLEGTGGSGANVLTF